The clone carrying this T cell receptor beta chain was counted a single time. Under the authors' procedure: It was from reference gene primer amplification that nucleated cell counts were estimated. The data were produced by immunoSEQ multiplex PCR, yet TCRdb's version contains in-frame clones alone and is incomplete. That table furnishes V, J and clone size, whereas the DNA furnished D and trimming. This table holds approximately 100,000 clones, about 85% found once. These data belong to a study of blood T cell repertoires in COVID-19. About the research overall: The samples span acute and convalescent COVID-19 from the United States, Italy and Spain. PBMCs, B-cell-depleted T cells, or T cells provided the cDNA or gDNA that made up the material.

This TCR came from a man in his sixties with acute or convalescent COVID-19. Sequenced: peripheral blood.

The CDR3 bases are TGTGCCAGTAGTATCGGCGGGAGGGCCCACAATGAGCAGTTCTTC. Its translation: CASSIGGRAHNEQFF. This sequence joins TRBV19 and TRBJ2-1; 9 positions match TRBD2. With V trimmed by 3 bases and J by 5 bases, 5 bases remained unmatched. The CDR3 runs 15 residues. Per germline, CDR1 LNHDA and CDR2 SQIVND (reference sequence).